The next 26 T cell receptor beta chains were all read from a single sample in a study of CD8 T cells in Susac syndrome (dated by TCRdb to 2018 to 2020). Library creation used the immunoSEQ multiplex PCR assay. RNA was extracted using the RNeasy kit, and about 0.5 to 1 ug of the RNA was reverse transcribed with random hexamers. Using fastp trimming at Q25 and MiXCR clonotype assembly, TCRdb reanalyzed the public sequencing data and kept in-frame beta chains. CDR3 protein duplicates are merged, each entry listing the most common genes and DNA. Here the sample has around 200,000 distinct CDR3 sequences; 85% to 95% occur a single time. The top ten hold about 0.08% of the sample. Sequenced sample: CD4+ T cells from PBMCs. The receptors were gathered from a human donor with multiple sclerosis.

The chain couples TRBV14 to TRBJ2-3; the D is unclear. The CDR3 is 12 residues long. V dropped 4 bases and J dropped 7 bases, with 9 bases sitting between them. Per germline, CDR1 SGHDN and CDR2 FVKESK. The chain's CDR3 is CASSPAHNTQYF. The CDR3 DNA sequence: TGTGCCAGCAGCCCGGCACACAATACGCAGTATTTT.

The gene calls are TRBV3-1 and TRBJ2-4, with unresolved D. Trimming pared 3 bases from V and 2 bases from J, leaving 5 bases between. Looked up from germline, CDR1 is LGHDT and CDR2 is YNNKEL (reference sequence). CDR3 length equals 13 residues. The CDR3 nucleotides read TGTGCCAGCAGCCAGGCGACCAAAAACATTCAGTACTTC. This codes for CASSQATKNIQYF.

V is TRBV2 and J is TRBJ2-5; 9 bases are a match to TRBD2. Germline-derived CDR1 and CDR2 are SNHLY and FYNNEI. The CDR3 consists of 16 residues. The J segment lost 2 bases and the V segment lost 2 bases, leaving 6 bases of the junction unmatched. The CDR3 loop is CASSEWPSGEQETQYF. CDR3 coding DNA: TGTGCCAGCAGTGAATGGCCTAGCGGGGAGCAAGAGACCCAGTACTTC. The variable domain in full, with the rest retrieved from reference TRBV2 and TRBJ2-5, is EPEVTQTPSHQVTQMGQEVILRCVPISNHLYFYWYRQILGQKVEFLVSFYNNEISEKSEIFDDQFSVERPDGSNFTLKIRSTKLEDSAMYFCASSEWPSGEQETQYFGPGTRLLVL.

The chain has TRBV11-1 and TRBJ2-1, with 10 positions matching TRBD1. In germline, CDR1 is SGHAT, CDR2 FQDESV (reference sequence). The ends lost 5 bases at V and 9 bases at J; junction bases unmatched: 10. This CDR3 has 15 residues. DNA for the CDR3: TGTGCCAGCAGCCTGCGACAGGGGGCGGGAGGTGAGCAGTTCTTC. Its translation is CASSLRQGAGGEQFF.

V and J are TRBV23-1 and TRBJ1-6; D unresolved. TRBV23-1 is known as an ORF, though its function is uncertain. There are 11 residues in the CDR3. V was clipped by 7 bases and J by 10 bases, with 8 bases between them. The chain's CDR3 is CASIWGSPLHF. The CDR3 region has the DNA TGCGCCAGCATCTGGGGATCACCCCTCCACTTT.

This chain joins TRBV20-1 and TRBJ1-1, with 9 bases identical to TRBD1. Germline values: CDR1 DFQATT, CDR2 SNEGSKA (reference sequence). V shed 1 base, J shed 6 bases, and the junction held 6 bases outside the gene matches. CDR3 size: 14 residues. CDR3: CSARGTGVGAEAFF. CDR3 DNA sequence: TGCAGTGCTAGAGGGACAGGGGTTGGGGCTGAAGCTTTCTTT.

This sequence joins TRBV18 and TRBJ1-1; D remains ambiguous. The V end was cut by 1 base, the J end by 4 bases, with 10 bases between. This CDR3 is built from 14 residues. Germline CDR1 KGHSH, CDR2 LQKENI. CDR3 residues: CASSPRRDRTEAFF. CDR3 nucleotide sequence: TGTGCCAGCTCACCACGGAGGGATCGCACTGAAGCTTTCTTT.

This clonotype was seen a single time. CDR3 sequence (DNA): TGTGCCAGCAGTGGGGACAGAGCAAGGGGGCCCCAGCATTTT. Translating it yields CASSGDRARGPQHF. The genes are TRBV27 and TRBJ1-5, with 7 bases fitting TRBD1. In germline, CDR1 is MNHEY, CDR2 SMNVEV (reference sequence). The CDR3 contains 14 residues. J gave up 9 bases and V 5 bases, and 10 bases lay outside the gene matches.

The J gene is TRBJ2-5, the V gene TRBV9; 10 bases are shared with TRBD2. The CDR3 length is 17 residues. The V gene's germline CDR1 is SGDLS and CDR2 YYNGEE. V lost 0 bases, J lost 1 base, and 6 bases stayed unmatched. The CDR3 region has the DNA TGTGCCAGCAGCGTAGGTTCTAGCGGGGGCCTCCAAGAGACCCAGTACTTC. This translates into CASSVGSSGGLQETQYF.

This chain uses TRBV27 with TRBJ2-1; the match to TRBD2 covers 9 bases. CDR1 and CDR2 (germline): MNHEY, SMNVEV (reference sequence). The CDR3 spans 15 residues. V lost 3 bases and J lost 4; bases outside the gene matches: 4. The CDR3 DNA reads as TGTGCCAGCAGTTTTTTTCTAGCGGGGTACAATGAGCAGTTCTTC. Protein sequence: CASSFFLAGYNEQFF.

This clonotype was picked up one time. The V gene is TRBV24-1, the J gene TRBJ2-3; 16 nucleotides line up with TRBD2. The CDR3 loop spans 17 amino acids. Per the germline V gene, CDR1 is KGHDR and CDR2 is SFDVKD. V shed 9 bases and J 3 bases; nucleotides not matched to a gene: 8. The CDR3 protein is CATGTSGGAGETDTQYF. CDR3 DNA sequence: TGTGCCACCGGGACTAGCGGGGGGGCTGGGGAGACAGATACGCAGTATTTT.

This chain uses TRBV12-3 or TRBV12-4 with TRBJ2-7, with 7 bases matching TRBD1. V gave up 2 bases and J gave up 4 bases; unmatched junction bases: 5. The CDR3 sequence is 14 residues long. The CDR3 DNA follows: TGTGCCAGCAGTTTAAGACAGGGTGGGTACGAGCAGTACTTC. This encodes CASSLRQGGYEQYF.

The gene calls are TRBV7-3 and TRBJ2-3; 11 bases agree with TRBD2. V trimming: 2 bases; J trimming: 6 bases; junction bases outside the gene matches: 7. The CDR3 loop spans 16 amino acids. The germline V gene has CDR1 SGHTA and CDR2 FQGTGA. The CDR3 sequence is CASSLVAGGPSDTQYF. The CDR3 nucleotides read TGTGCCAGCAGCTTAGTAGCGGGGGGGCCATCTGATACGCAGTATTTT.

This sequence joins TRBV3-1 and TRBJ2-7; the D is unclear. CDR1 is LGHDT and CDR2 is YNNKEL in the germline V gene (reference sequence). The CDR3 is 14 residues long. The V gene lost 1 base and the J gene lost 7 bases, with 14 bases spanning the gap. The DNA of the CDR3 is TGTGCCAGCAGCCAAGCGTACGGTTCAAGGGAGCAGTACTTC. This codes for CASSQAYGSREQYF.

The V and J genes are TRBV30 and TRBJ1-2, with 9 positions matching TRBD1. The CDR3 totals 14 residues. In germline, CDR1 is GTSNPN, CDR2 SVGIG (reference sequence). Trimming at V came to 3 bases and at J to 8 bases, leaving 10 bases not matched to a gene. The CDR3 here is CAWSTTQGARGYTF. In DNA, the CDR3 is TGTGCCTGGAGCACCACACAGGGGGCGCGGGGCTACACCTTC.

This chain uses TRBV5-1 with TRBJ2-5; D remains ambiguous. The CDR3 sequence is 14 residues long. The germline V gene encodes CDR1 SGHRS and CDR2 YFSETQ. V was clipped by 0 bases and J by 7 bases, with 13 bases between them. Written as DNA, the CDR3 is TGCGCCAGCAGCTTGGCCGACCGGGCGAGGACCCAGTACTTC. Its protein product is CASSLADRARTQYF.

The chain combines TRBV14 with TRBJ1-6; tentative D call: TRBD1 (6 bases). V was trimmed by 4 bases and J by 8 bases, leaving 15 bases between them. Germline V gene data show CDR1 as SGHDN and CDR2 as FVKESK. This CDR3 spans 15 amino acids. The CDR3 sequence is CASSLMTGVDSPLHF. CDR3 nucleotide sequence: TGTGCCAGCAGCCTCATGACAGGCGTTGATTCACCCCTCCACTTT.

This CDR3 is CASSLALGQPGKGSYEQYF. CDR3 sequence (DNA): TGTGCCAGCAGCTTAGCGCTAGGACAGCCGGGGAAGGGCTCCTACGAGCAGTACTTC. The V gene is TRBV7-8, the J gene TRBJ2-7, with a tentative D call TRBD1 (6 bases). Trimming removed 0 bases at V and 0 bases at J, with 21 bases between. This CDR3 spans 19 amino acids. Germline-derived CDR1 and CDR2 are SGHVS and FQNEAQ. Drawing the rest from reference TRBV7-8 and TRBJ2-7, the complete variable domain is GAGVSQSPRYKVAKRGQDVALRCDPISGHVSLFWYQQALGQGPEFLTYFQNEAQLDKSGLPSDRFFAERPEGSVSTLKIQRTQQEDSAVYLCASSLALGQPGKGSYEQYFGPGTRLTVT.

This chain links TRBV30 with TRBJ1-2; D uncertain. This CDR3 contains 12 residues. CDR1 is GTSNPN and CDR2 is SVGIG in the germline V gene (reference sequence). V was shortened by 5 bases and J by 8 bases, with 15 bases between the two germline ends. Here the CDR3 DNA reads TGTGCCTGGCGCCGCGAGGGCTGGGGCTACACCTTC. This sequence encodes CAWRREGWGYTF.

The rearrangement joins TRBV12-3 or TRBV12-4 to TRBJ2-7; D may be TRBD2 (5 bases). This CDR3 contains 14 residues. V was shortened by 1 base and J by 3 bases, with 10 bases between the two germline ends. The CDR3 sequence: CASSLDLLVYEQYF. The CDR3 DNA reads TGTGCCAGCAGTTTAGATTTACTAGTCTACGAGCAGTACTTC.

The chain recombines TRBV12-3 or TRBV12-4 with TRBJ2-3; 14 nucleotides align to TRBD2. CDR3 length equals 19 residues. The J segment lost 1 base and the V segment lost 4 bases, leaving 10 bases of the junction unmatched. The CDR3 DNA reads as TGTGCCAGCAGTTCAAGAGGACTAGCGGGGGGCCATGGCACAGATACGCAGTATTTT. This gives the protein CASSSRGLAGGHGTDTQYF.

The genes are TRBV3-1 and TRBJ1-6, with 10 bases that match TRBD1. CDR1 and CDR2 from the germline V gene are LGHDT and YNNKEL (reference sequence). This CDR3 is 16 amino acids long. With V trimmed by 2 bases and J by 8 bases, 6 bases remained unmatched. The CDR3 protein is CASSQSPGQGDSPLHF. The CDR3 DNA sequence: TGTGCCAGCAGCCAATCACCAGGACAGGGGGATTCACCCCTCCACTTT.

The chain carries TRBV29-1 and TRBJ1-5; D is possibly TRBD1 (5 bases). V was trimmed by 6 bases and J by 6 bases, leaving 24 bases between them. CDR3 size: 16 residues. Germline CDR1 SQVTM, CDR2 ANQGSEA. CDR3 sequence: CSVANNSGLKGQPQHF. The CDR3 DNA follows: TGCAGCGTGGCGAACAACTCGGGACTTAAGGGTCAGCCCCAGCATTTT.

The genes are TRBV19 and TRBJ2-4, with D possibly being TRBD2 (6 bases). V lost 8 bases, J lost 1 base, and 15 bases lay in between. This CDR3 region has 15 residues. Germline loops: CDR1 LNHDA, CDR2 SQIVND (reference sequence). CDR3 sequence reads: CASSQTGDAKNIQYF. Here the CDR3 DNA reads TGTGCCAGTTCACAAACGGGGGACGCCAAAAACATTCAGTACTTC.

V usage is TRBV7-8 and J usage is TRBJ1-2, with D perhaps TRBD1 (5 bases). With 2 bases removed from V and 11 bases from J, the gap between germline ends came to 12 bases. The CDR3 sequence is 12 residues long. Germline V gene sequence: CDR1 SGHVS, CDR2 FQNEAQ. The CDR3 nucleotides read TGTGCCAGCAGCTTATCCATGAGGGGATACACCTTC. Residues: CASSLSMRGYTF.

This clonotype was seen just once. V is TRBV27 and J is TRBJ1-1; TRBD1 matches at 7 bases. Trimming removed 6 bases from V and 0 bases from J; junction bases left unmatched: 7. The germline gives CDR1 MNHEY, CDR2 SMNVEV (reference sequence). CDR3 length equals 15 residues. This CDR3 reads CASRKPGTVNTEAFF. CDR3 nucleotide sequence: TGTGCCAGCAGAAAGCCTGGGACAGTGAACACTGAAGCTTTCTTT.